Listed here are 26 T cell receptor beta chains from one sample, sequenced in a study of CD8+ T cells in alopecia areata. Investigators isolated RNA and reverse transcribed it into cDNA to act as the sequencing template. Data came from immunoSEQ multiplex PCR; TCRdb stores just in-frame clones and leaves some out. The sample consists of 65,000 to 95,000 clones, roughly 50% of them appearing once. The sample was NKG2D-high CD8+ T cells sorted from blood. The receptors stem from a human donor with alopecia areata.

This clone was counted between two and nine times. This chain joins TRBV2 and TRBJ2-3; D is possibly TRBD2 (6 bases). CDR3 length: 12 residues. The germline gives CDR1 SNHLY, CDR2 FYNNEI. The V end lost 8 bases, the J end lost 4 bases, and 10 bases lay between the germline ends. The CDR3 spells CASGGAPDTQYF. CDR3 coding DNA: TGTGCCAGCGGAGGGGCCCCAGATACGCAGTATTTT.

The chain is built from TRBV29-1 and TRBJ2-2, with D hard to call. The CDR3 has 13 residues. Looked up from germline, CDR1 is SQVTM and CDR2 is ANQGSEA. The ends were cut back, 6 bases at V and 0 bases at J, with 8 bases in the middle. CDR3 sequence reads: CSVVISNTGELFF. In DNA, the CDR3 is TGCAGCGTGGTTATTTCGAACACCGGGGAGCTGTTTTTT.

V is TRBV27 and J is TRBJ1-4; D not resolved. CDR1 is MNHEY, CDR2 SMNVEV, per germline (reference sequence). V shed 5 bases and J shed 7 bases, with 17 bases lying between them. The CDR3 length is 15 residues. The CDR3 sequence: CASSPQPPTTEKLFF. The DNA for the CDR3 is TGTGCCAGCAGTCCTCAACCTCCCACCACTGAAAAACTGTTTTTT. Together with reference TRBV27 and TRBJ1-4, the CDR3 gives the full variable domain: EAQVTQNPRYLITVTGKKLTVTCSQNMNHEYMSWYRQDPGLGLRQIYYSMNVEVTDKGDVPEGYKVSRKEKRNFPLILESPSPNQTSLYFCASSPQPPTTEKLFFGSGTQLSVL.

This clone showed up just a few times. The chain is built from TRBV29-1 and TRBJ2-4, with D hard to call. Germline CDR1 SQVTM, CDR2 ANQGSEA. This CDR3 has 13 residues. Trimming left V 6 bases short and J 8 bases short, with 17 bases between. The CDR3 region has the DNA TGCAGCGTCCCTGGCGTTGAAGAAGACATTCAGTACTTC. This gives the protein CSVPGVEEDIQYF.

The chain recombines TRBV30 with TRBJ2-2, with 11 bases fitting TRBD2. The CDR3 is made up of 17 amino acids. Germline lookup yields CDR1 GTSNPN and CDR2 SVGIG (reference sequence). V lost 3 bases and J lost 0; bases outside the gene matches: 6. The CDR3 DNA sequence: TGTGCCTGGAGCCATTGGACTAGCGGGCCGAACACCGGGGAGCTGTTTTTT. This codes for CAWSHWTSGPNTGELFF. Variable domain in full (rest from reference TRBV30 and TRBJ2-2): SQTIHQWPATLVQPVGSPLSLECTVEGTSNPNLYWYRQAAGRGLQLLFYSVGIGQISSEVPQNLSASRPQDRQFILSSKKLLLSDSGFYLCAWSHWTSGPNTGELFFGEGSRLTVL.

The chain has TRBV4-1 and TRBJ2-7; D might be TRBD1 or TRBD2, each matching 6 bases. The germline CDR1 and CDR2 sequences are MGHRA and YSYEKL. The CDR3 is 14 residues long. V was cut by 7 bases and J by 6 bases, with 19 bases left in between. The CDR3 DNA sequence: TGCGCCAGCACCCACGGAGGGGGGTTGGGCGAGCAGTACTTC. It yields the protein CASTHGGGLGEQYF.

This clone occurred a few times. CDR3 residues: CASNGPDPGDEQFF. As DNA, the CDR3 is TGTGCCAGCAATGGGCCCGACCCAGGGGATGAGCAGTTCTTC. V is TRBV28 and J is TRBJ2-1, with a weak D call TRBD1 (6 bases). The CDR3 covers 14 residues. Looked up from germline, CDR1 is MDHEN and CDR2 is SYDVKM. V lost 7 bases and J 8 bases, leaving 18 bases between the germline ends.

The chain combines TRBV25-1 with TRBJ2-1; D not resolved. Germline V gives CDR1 MGHDK, CDR2 SYGVNS. Trimming left V 2 bases short and J 5 bases short, with 10 bases between. This CDR3 contains 14 residues. The CDR3 loop reads CASSEGPLNNEQFF. The CDR3, as DNA: TGTGCCAGCAGTGAAGGGCCCCTCAACAATGAGCAGTTCTTC.

Only a few counts were recorded for this clone. The V call is TRBV2, the J call TRBJ2-5; TRBD1 matches 9 bases. Germline lookup yields CDR1 SNHLY and CDR2 FYNNEI. The CDR3 has 15 amino acids. After removal of 5 bases from V and 2 bases from J, the junction contained 6 bases not matched to a gene. The CDR3 sequence: CASSQPDRGQETQYF. The DNA for the CDR3 is TGTGCCAGCAGTCAGCCCGACAGGGGGCAAGAGACCCAGTACTTC. Supplemented by reference TRBV2 and TRBJ2-5, the full variable domain reads EPEVTQTPSHQVTQMGQEVILRCVPISNHLYFYWYRQILGQKVEFLVSFYNNEISEKSEIFDDQFSVERPDGSNFTLKIRSTKLEDSAMYFCASSQPDRGQETQYFGPGTRLLVL.

This clone was picked up a small number of times. The genes are TRBV29-1 and TRBJ2-1; 10 positions agree with TRBD2. CDR3 size: 14 residues. The germline gives CDR1 SQVTM, CDR2 ANQGSEA. V trimming: 5 bases; J trimming: 3 bases; junction bases outside the gene matches: 4. The CDR3 DNA reads TGCAGCGTTTTAGCGGGGGGCGGCTACAATGAGCAGTTCTTC. Residues: CSVLAGGGYNEQFF.

The V call is TRBV29-1, the J call TRBJ2-1; 10 nucleotides align to TRBD2. CDR3 length equals 12 residues. CDR1 is SQVTM, CDR2 ANQGSEA, per germline. V was clipped by 6 bases and J by 8 bases; unmatched bases: 4. The CDR3 region is CSVPLAGDEQFF. CDR3 DNA sequence: TGCAGCGTCCCCCTAGCGGGAGATGAGCAGTTCTTC.

This clone has just a few counts. The sample has other DNA sequences that encode this CDR3 too. V is TRBV6-5 and J is TRBJ1-4; D gene uncertain. Trimming stripped 0 bases from V and 10 bases from J, with 9 bases between. The CDR3 spans 13 residues. Germline V gives CDR1 MNHEY, CDR2 SVGAGI. The CDR3 is CASSYSSGGKLFF. The CDR3 DNA reads TGTGCCAGCAGTTACTCGTCGGGTGGAAAACTGTTTTTT.

Only a few counts were recorded for this clone. The gene calls are TRBV7-2 and TRBJ2-2; the D is unclear. The CDR3 sequence is 14 residues long. V lost 1 base and J 2 bases, leaving 5 bases between the germline ends. Germline CDR1 is SGHTA and CDR2 is FQGNSA. In DNA form, the CDR3 reads TGTGCCAGCAGCTTAGGGAGAAACACCGGGGAGCTGTTTTTT. It specifies CASSLGRNTGELFF. Full variable domain (outside the CDR3, taken from reference TRBV7-2 and TRBJ2-2): GAGVSQSPSNKVTEKGKDVELRCDPISGHTALYWYRQSLGQGLEFLIYFQGNSAPDKSGLPSDRFSAERTGGSVSTLTIQRTQQEDSAVYLCASSLGRNTGELFFGEGSRLTVL.

This clone appeared a few times. This chain links TRBV28 with TRBJ2-2, with D maybe TRBD1 (5 bases). V dropped 2 bases and J dropped 3 bases, with 10 bases sitting between them. Germline-derived CDR1 and CDR2 are MDHEN and SYDVKM. The CDR3 is 15 residues long. The CDR3 region has the DNA TGTGCCAGCAGTTTAAGCAGGGCGGACACCGGGGAGCTGTTTTTT. The encoded protein is CASSLSRADTGELFF.

This clone was seen a few times. The chain joins TRBV7-9 to TRBJ2-7; 7 bases map to TRBD1. V lost 2 bases, J lost 6 bases, and 4 bases stayed unmatched. The germline gives CDR1 SEHNR, CDR2 FQNEAQ (reference sequence). The CDR3 sequence is 13 residues long. Here the CDR3 reads CASSLKGAGEQYF. DNA for the CDR3: TGTGCCAGCAGCTTAAAGGGGGCTGGCGAGCAGTACTTC.

For the CDR3, the DNA is TGTGCCAGCAGTTTAGAGGGGAGCAATCAGCCCCAGCATTTT. Protein product: CASSLEGSNQPQHF. The rearrangement links TRBV27 to TRBJ1-5; D may be TRBD1 (5 bases). The CDR3 covers 14 residues. Germline V gene data show CDR1 as MNHEY and CDR2 as SMNVEV (reference sequence). With 2 bases removed from V and 1 base from J, the gap between germline ends came to 6 bases.

The gene calls are TRBV27 and TRBJ2-7; the match to TRBD1 covers 7 bases. The V and J ends lost 11 bases and 3 bases, in that order; junction bases with no gene match: 10. The germline V gene encodes CDR1 MNHEY and CDR2 SMNVEV (reference sequence). The CDR3 runs to 13 residues. CDR3 amino acids: CAPRGAGGYEQYF. The CDR3 DNA reads TGTGCCCCTCGAGGGGCAGGGGGCTACGAGCAGTACTTC.

The chain combines TRBV5-1 with TRBJ2-3; TRBD2 matches 7 bases. This CDR3 comprises 15 residues. After removal of 0 bases from V and 2 bases from J, the junction contained 3 bases not matched to a gene. CDR1 and CDR2 (germline): SGHRS, YFSETQ. The CDR3: CASSLALADTDTQYF. The CDR3, as DNA: TGCGCCAGCAGCTTGGCCCTAGCGGACACAGATACGCAGTATTTT.

This clone appeared once. V usage is TRBV6-5 and J usage is TRBJ1-6; D remains ambiguous. The CDR3 totals 14 residues. V was shortened by 4 bases and J by 9 bases, with 13 bases between the two germline ends. Germline values: CDR1 MNHEY, CDR2 SVGAGI. Written as DNA, the CDR3 is TGTGCCAGCAGTTTACGGGGATGGGGTTCACCCCTCCACTTT. Amino acid sequence: CASSLRGWGSPLHF.

There are a few counts of this clone. The V and J genes are TRBV29-1 and TRBJ2-2; TRBD2 might be the D (6 bases). V gave up 4 bases and J gave up 2 bases, with 11 bases separating them. The CDR3 contains 14 residues. Germline V gives CDR1 SQVTM, CDR2 ANQGSEA. This chain's CDR3 is CSVGGSGNTGELFF. The CDR3 DNA follows: TGCAGCGTTGGGGGTAGCGGTAACACCGGGGAGCTGTTTTTT.

The V and J genes are TRBV29-1 and TRBJ1-1; perhaps TRBD1 as D (6 bases). The CDR3 is made up of 16 amino acids. From germline, CDR1 is SQVTM and CDR2 ANQGSEA. V shed 3 bases and J shed 3 bases, with 20 bases lying between them. As DNA, the CDR3 is TGCAGCGTTGAGGCCCTTCCAGGGGCCGGCCACACTGAAGCTTTCTTT. Translation: CSVEALPGAGHTEAFF. Using reference TRBV29-1 and TRBJ1-1 for the parts outside the CDR3, the full variable domain is SAVISQKPSRDICQRGTSLTIQCQVDSQVTMMFWYRQQPGQSLTLIATANQGSEATYESGFVIDKFPISRPNLTFSTLTVSNMSPEDSSIYLCSVEALPGAGHTEAFFGQGTRLTVV.

The chain joins TRBV13 to TRBJ2-7; the D gene is possibly TRBD2 (6 bases). Trimming pared 6 bases from V and 4 bases from J, leaving 10 bases between. The CDR3 is 12 amino acids. Germline V gene data show CDR1 as PRHDT and CDR2 as FYEKMQ (reference sequence). DNA of the CDR3: TGTGCCAGCAGTCCCGGGGGTTACGAGCAGTACTTC. Encoded protein: CASSPGGYEQYF.

The genes are TRBV28 and TRBJ1-4; D might be TRBD1 (6 bases). The CDR3 is 15 residues long. Germline V CDR1 and CDR2: MDHEN, SYDVKM. Trimming removed 6 bases at V and 8 bases at J, with 19 bases between. The CDR3 region has the DNA TGTGCCAGCAGAGCTACAGGGTATGTTGACGAAAAACTGTTTTTT. Its protein is CASRATGYVDEKLFF. The variable domain in full, with the rest retrieved from reference TRBV28 and TRBJ1-4, is DVKVTQSSRYLVKRTGEKVFLECVQDMDHENMFWYRQDPGLGLRLIYFSYDVKMKEKGDIPEGYSVSREKKERFSLILESASTNQTSMYLCASRATGYVDEKLFFGSGTQLSVL.

The CDR3 reads CASRTGGNTGELFF. In DNA, the CDR3 is TGTGCCAGCCGGACAGGGGGCAACACCGGGGAGCTGTTTTTT. V gene TRBV19 combines with J gene TRBJ2-2, with TRBD1 identical over 11 bases. There are 14 residues in the CDR3. J was trimmed by 2 bases and V by 9 bases; bases with no gene match: 2. Germline V gene lookup returns CDR1 LNHDA and CDR2 SQIVND (reference sequence).

This chain joins TRBV29-1 and TRBJ2-7, with D perhaps matching TRBD1 (5 bases). CDR3 length equals 14 residues. The germline V gene encodes CDR1 SQVTM and CDR2 ANQGSEA. Trimming stripped 6 bases from V and 1 base from J, with 16 bases between. As DNA, the CDR3 is TGCAGCGTACCAACCTTAGACAGATCCTACGAGCAGTACTTC. The encoded protein is CSVPTLDRSYEQYF.

This clone was seen a single time. The CDR3 spells CASSVAGVSYEQYF. The CDR3 DNA reads TGTGCCAGCAGCGTGGCAGGGGTTTCCTACGAGCAGTACTTC. This chain joins TRBV5-6 and TRBJ2-7; D might be TRBD1 (6 bases). Germline values: CDR1 SGHDT, CDR2 YYEEEE. Trimming took off 4 bases at V and 1 base at J, with 12 bases between the two ends. This CDR3 contains 14 residues. Looking up the rest from reference TRBV5-6 and TRBJ2-7 gives the full variable domain: DAGVTQSPTHLIKTRGQQVTLRCSPKSGHDTVSWYQQALGQGPQFIFQYYEEEERQRGNFPDRFSGHQFPNYSSELNVNALLLGDSALYLCASSVAGVSYEQYFGPGTRLTVT.